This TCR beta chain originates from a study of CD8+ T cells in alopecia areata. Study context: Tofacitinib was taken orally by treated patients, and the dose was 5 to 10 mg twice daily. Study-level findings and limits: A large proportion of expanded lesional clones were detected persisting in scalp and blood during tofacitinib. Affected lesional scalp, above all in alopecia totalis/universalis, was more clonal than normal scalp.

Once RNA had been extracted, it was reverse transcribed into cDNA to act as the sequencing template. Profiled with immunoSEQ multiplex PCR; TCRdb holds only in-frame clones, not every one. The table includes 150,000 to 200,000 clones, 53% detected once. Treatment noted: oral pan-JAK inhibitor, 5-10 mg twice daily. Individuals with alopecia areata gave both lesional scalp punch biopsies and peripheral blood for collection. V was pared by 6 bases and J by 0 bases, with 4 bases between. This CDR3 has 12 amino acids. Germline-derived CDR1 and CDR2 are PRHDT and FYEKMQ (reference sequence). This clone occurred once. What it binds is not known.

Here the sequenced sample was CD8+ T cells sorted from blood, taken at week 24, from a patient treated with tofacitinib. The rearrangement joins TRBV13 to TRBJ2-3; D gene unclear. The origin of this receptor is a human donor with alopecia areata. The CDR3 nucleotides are TGTGCCAGCAGTTCTAGCACAGATACGCAGTATTTT. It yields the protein CASSSSTDTQYF.